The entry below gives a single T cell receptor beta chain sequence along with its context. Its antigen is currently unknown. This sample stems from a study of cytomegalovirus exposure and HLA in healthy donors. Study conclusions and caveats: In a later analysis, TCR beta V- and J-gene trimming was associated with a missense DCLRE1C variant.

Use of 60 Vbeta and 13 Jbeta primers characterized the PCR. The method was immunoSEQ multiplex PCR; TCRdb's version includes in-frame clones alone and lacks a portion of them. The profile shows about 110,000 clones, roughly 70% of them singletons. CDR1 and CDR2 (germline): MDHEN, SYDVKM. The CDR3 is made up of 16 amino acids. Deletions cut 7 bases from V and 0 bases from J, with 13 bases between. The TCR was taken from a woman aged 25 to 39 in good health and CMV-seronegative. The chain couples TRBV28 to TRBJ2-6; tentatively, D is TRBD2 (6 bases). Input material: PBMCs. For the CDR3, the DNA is TGTGCCAGCAAGAGGGACTCGAGCTCTGGGGCCAACGTCCTGACTTTC. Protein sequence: CASKRDSSSGANVLTF.